This T cell receptor beta chain was identified in a study of long-term antiretroviral therapy in people with HIV. CDR3 size: 16 residues. J was trimmed by 4 bases and V by 4 bases; bases with no gene match: 12. Germline V gene lookup returns CDR1 SGHTS and CDR2 YDEGEE. Researchers report immunoSEQ v3.0 was run at survey level. Generated by immunoSEQ multiplex PCR, the TCRdb table keeps only in-frame clones and is missing some. Among around 30,000 clones listed, 95% were seen once. The source is a man aged 25 to 45 with HIV. Sequencing used unsorted PBMCs, obtained 5.3 years after starting antiretroviral therapy. The chain combines TRBV5-8 with TRBJ1-2, with 8 bases fitting TRBD1. CDR3 sequence: CASSTTRTGPSYGYTF. The CDR3, as DNA: TGTGCCAGCAGCACTACACGGACAGGGCCGAGCTATGGCTACACCTTC.